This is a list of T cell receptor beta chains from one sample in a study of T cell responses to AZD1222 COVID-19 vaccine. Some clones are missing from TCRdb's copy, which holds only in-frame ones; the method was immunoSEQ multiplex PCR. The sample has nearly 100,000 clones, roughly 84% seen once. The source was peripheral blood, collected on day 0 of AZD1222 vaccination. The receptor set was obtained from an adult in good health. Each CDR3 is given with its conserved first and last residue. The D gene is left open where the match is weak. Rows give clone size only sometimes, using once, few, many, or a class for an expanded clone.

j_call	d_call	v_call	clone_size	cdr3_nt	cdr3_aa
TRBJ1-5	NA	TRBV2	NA	TGTGCCAGCAGACAAGACCAGGCCGGCAATCAGCCCCAGCATTTT	CASRQDQAGNQPQHF
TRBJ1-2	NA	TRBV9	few	TGTGCCAGCAGCGTAGCTCTCGGCGGCTCAAACTATGGCTACACCTTC	CASSVALGGSNYGYTF
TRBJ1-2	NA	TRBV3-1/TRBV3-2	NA	TGTGCCAGCAGCCAAGATGTGGGTCTTAGGTATGGCTACACCTTC	CASSQDVGLRYGYTF
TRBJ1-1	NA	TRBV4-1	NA	TGCGCCAGCAGCCAAGATTTCCCGGTGGGGAACACTGAAGCTTTCTTT	CASSQDFPVGNTEAFF
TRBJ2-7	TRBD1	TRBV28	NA	TGTGCCAGCAGAGTTCCGGGACAGGGGGGTGAGCAGTACTTC	CASRVPGQGGEQYF
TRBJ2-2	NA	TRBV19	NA	TGTGCCACCCCGGACCCGCAGGGGAAGGCCGGGGAGCTGTTTTTT	CATPDPQGKAGELFF
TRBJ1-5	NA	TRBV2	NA	TGTGCCAGCAGTATTGATATGAGTCAGCCCCAGCATTTT	CASSIDMSQPQHF
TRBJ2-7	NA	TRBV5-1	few	TGCGCCAGCAGCTTGGCCCTCACCTCCCACGAGCAGTACTTC	CASSLALTSHEQYF
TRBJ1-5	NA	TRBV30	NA	TGTGCCTGGAGTGTAACGCCGGTAGATGGGCCCCAGCATTTT	CAWSVTPVDGPQHF
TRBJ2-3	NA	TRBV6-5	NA	TGTGCCAGCAGTTTAGGACGGGTTCGTCCTACGCAGTATTTT	CASSLGRVRPTQYF
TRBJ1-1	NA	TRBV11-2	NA	TGTGCCAGCAGCTTATACGGGGGGAACACTGAAGCTTTCTTT	CASSLYGGNTEAFF
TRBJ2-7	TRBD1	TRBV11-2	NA	TGTGCCAGCAGCATCCACGGACAGGGACTCTACGAGCAGTACTTC	CASSIHGQGLYEQYF
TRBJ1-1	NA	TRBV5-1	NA	TGCGCCAGCAGCTCCCCCCCCGGCGGGACCAGAGAAGCTTTCTTT	CASSSPPGGTREAFF
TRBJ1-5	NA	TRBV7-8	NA	TGTGCCAGCCGTCTCGGGGGTAGCAATCAGCCCCAGCATTTT	CASRLGGSNQPQHF
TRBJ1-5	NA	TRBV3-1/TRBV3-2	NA	TGTGCCAGCAGTAGGAATCCTAGCAATCAGCCCCAGCATTTT	CASSRNPSNQPQHF
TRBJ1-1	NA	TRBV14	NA	TGTGCCAGCAGCCAAGCGGGACGTTTGAACACTGAAGCTTTCTTT	CASSQAGRLNTEAFF